The rows below give T cell receptor beta chains drawn from one sample of a study of T-cell memory formation after mild COVID-19. MiXCR, applied by TCRdb to the 5' RACE reads, yields one record per CDR3 protein. The sample has around 400,000 distinct CDR3 sequences; 20% to 25% are singletons. The sequenced material came from PBMCs or a T cell subset sorted from them (not recorded which). Every receptor here comes from an adult woman who had mild COVID-19 (a few samples of this study predate the infection). Cell type and time point are not known. Both conserved end residues are part of each CDR3. Each record gives: D gene, clone size, J gene, V gene, CDR3 protein, CDR3 DNA. A D gene is named only where the DNA matches it firmly. The size of a clone is reported for some rows only, either as once, few or many, or as a class for expanded clones.

>-|-|TRBJ2-3|TRBV4-3
CASSQGLAVSDTQYF
TGCGCCAGCAGCCAAGGGCTAGCAGTGTCAGATACGCAGTATTTT
>-|-|TRBJ2-1|TRBV7-9
CASSFRRQSYNEQFF
TGTGCCAGCAGCTTTAGGCGACAGTCCTACAATGAGCAGTTCTTC
>TRBD2|-|TRBJ2-4|TRBV10-3
CAVAGMTSGIPIQYF
TGTGCCGTTGCGGGGATGACTAGCGGGATCCCTATTCAGTACTTC
>-|-|TRBJ1-2|TRBV5-1
CASSLAAGGTYGYTF
TGCGCCAGCAGCTTGGCAGCAGGAGGAACGTATGGCTACACCTTC
>TRBD1|-|TRBJ1-1|TRBV7-9
CASSLFRDRATEAFF
TGTGCCAGCAGCTTATTCCGGGACAGGGCAACTGAAGCTTTCTTT
>TRBD1|-|TRBJ2-1|TRBV3-1
CASSQGLGTGIWEQFF
TGTGCCAGCAGCCAAGGATTGGGGACAGGGATTTGGGAGCAGTTCTTC
>-|once|TRBJ2-5|TRBV14
CASSQVGYTAQETQYF
TGTGCCAGCAGCCAAGTCGGGTATACAGCGCAAGAGACCCAGTACTTC
>-|-|TRBJ2-7|TRBV20-1
CSASPPGVEQYF
TGCAGTGCTAGCCCCCCAGGGGTCGAGCAGTACTTC
>-|-|TRBJ2-7|TRBV4-2
CASRDADSPQSYEQYF
TGTGCCAGCCGCGATGCGGACTCCCCGCAGTCCTACGAGCAGTACTTC
>TRBD1|few|TRBJ2-3|TRBV12-3/TRBV12-4
CASSLDRDRTSDTQYF
TGTGCCAGCAGTTTAGATCGGGACAGGACGTCAGATACGCAGTATTTT
>TRBD1|few|TRBJ2-2|TRBV20-1
CSAKDRRNTGELFF
TGCAGTGCAAAGGACAGGCGTAACACCGGGGAGCTGTTTTTT
>-|-|TRBJ2-7|TRBV19
CASSIPGRVHYEQYF
TGTGCCAGTAGTATCCCCGGCAGGGTGCACTACGAGCAGTACTTC
>TRBD2|-|TRBJ2-1|TRBV5-1
CASSFRLAGNNEQFF
TGCGCCAGCAGCTTCCGACTAGCGGGCAACAATGAGCAGTTCTTC
>-|many|TRBJ1-5|TRBV27
CASSFVGNQPQHF
TGTGCCAGCAGTTTCGTGGGCAATCAGCCCCAGCATTTT
>TRBD2|-|TRBJ2-1|TRBV12-3/TRBV12-4
CASSFGGGAYNEQFF
TGTGCCAGCAGTTTCGGCGGGGGGGCCTACAATGAGCAGTTCTTC
>-|-|TRBJ1-2|TRBV3-1
CASSHTPAYGYTF
TGTGCCAGCAGCCATACACCGGCCTATGGCTACACCTTC
>TRBD2|many|TRBJ2-7|TRBV7-8
CASSSHGRTSGSYEQYF
TGTGCCAGCAGCTCGCATGGGAGGACTAGCGGGAGCTACGAGCAGTACTTC
>-|-|TRBJ1-1|TRBV6-6
CASSYRSEAFF
TGTGCCAGCAGTTACCGGAGTGAAGCTTTCTTT
>-|-|TRBJ1-5|TRBV7-8
CASSLVSHQKDQPQHF
TGTGCCAGCAGCTTAGTCAGCCACCAAAAAGATCAGCCCCAGCATTTT
>-|few|TRBJ2-1|TRBV14
CASSQDRRTYNEQFF
TGTGCCAGCAGCCAAGATCGGCGTACCTACAATGAGCAGTTCTTC
>-|-|TRBJ1-1|TRBV4-1
CASSQDSHTASRTEAFF
TGCGCCAGCAGCCAAGATTCCCACACCGCCTCGAGAACTGAAGCTTTCTTT
>-|-|TRBJ1-2|TRBV29-1
CSVDQGVGYGYTF
TGCAGCGTTGATCAGGGAGTTGGCTATGGCTACACCTTC
>-|-|TRBJ2-3|TRBV5-6
CASSFRQLKEDTQYF
TGTGCCAGCAGCTTTCGACAGCTTAAAGAAGATACGCAGTATTTT
>-|-|TRBJ2-7|TRBV6-2/TRBV6-3
CASSYPRWGARPAYEQYF
TGTGCCAGCAGTTACCCTCGATGGGGAGCTAGGCCAGCGTACGAGCAGTACTTC
>TRBD1|-|TRBJ2-1|TRBV7-2
CASSLQSTGPNEQFF
TGTGCCAGCAGCCTACAATCGACAGGGCCCAATGAGCAGTTCTTC
>TRBD1|-|TRBJ1-2|TRBV6-5
CASSYTRGQGLRYTF
TGTGCCAGCAGTTACACTCGGGGACAGGGGTTGCGCTACACCTTC
>-|-|TRBJ1-1|TRBV29-1
CSVALRGCAFF
TGCAGCGTTGCTCTTAGAGGGTGCGCTTTCTTT
>-|-|TRBJ1-2|TRBV24-1
CATSDETRGNYGYTF
TGTGCCACCAGTGATGAAACGAGGGGGAACTATGGCTACACCTTC
>-|few|TRBJ1-2|TRBV7-2
CASSSGRANYGYTF
TGTGCCAGCAGCTCCGGCAGGGCGAACTATGGCTACACCTTC
>-|-|TRBJ1-1|TRBV5-1
CASSLSQITEAFF
TGCGCCAGCAGCTTGTCGCAAATCACTGAAGCTTTCTTT
>TRBD2|many|TRBJ2-1|TRBV5-1
CASSQGLGLNEQFF
TGCGCCAGCAGCCAGGGACTAGGGTTAAATGAGCAGTTCTTC
>-|-|TRBJ1-2|TRBV21-1
CAIQRGAGYTF
TGTGCCATCCAACGGGGGGCTGGCTACACCTTC
>-|few|TRBJ2-7|TRBV3-1
CASSQETGGPSYEQYF
TGTGCCAGCAGCCAGGAGACGGGGGGCCCATCCTACGAGCAGTACTTC
>TRBD1|many|TRBJ1-1|TRBV5-1
CASSLIQGANTEAFF
TGCGCCAGCAGCTTGATACAGGGGGCGAACACTGAAGCTTTCTTT
>TRBD2|-|TRBJ2-1|TRBV9
CASSGSLRGGIQGEQFF
TGTGCCAGCAGCGGAAGCCTTCGCGGGGGGATCCAGGGGGAGCAGTTCTTC
>TRBD2|-|TRBJ2-3|TRBV6-6
CASSKGLAGVLDTQYF
TGTGCCAGCAGCAAAGGACTAGCGGGAGTCTTGGATACGCAGTATTTT
>TRBD1|few|TRBJ1-1|TRBV2
CASSPQDPGGYTEAFF
TGTGCCAGCAGTCCTCAGGATCCAGGGGGCTACACTGAAGCTTTCTTT